This T cell receptor (beta chain) was identified during a study of immune evolution from preneoplasia to lung adenocarcinoma. Study overall: HLA loss of heterozygosity: 6% to 7.5% AIS, more than 14% MIA, approximately 35% ADC, none AAH. Study observations and caveats: Highest clonality occurred in KRAS-mutant, not EGFR-mutant or double wild-type, nodules. Top clone share appeared to fall from AAH through AIS, MIA, adenocarcinoma.

Clones were sequenced by immunoSEQ multiplex PCR, and TCRdb holds only the in-frame ones, with some missing. Here the sample spans 4,000 to 6,000 clones, around 85% being singletons. Two lung cancer pathologists independently confirmed each histologic diagnosis. Worth noting for this clone: Antigen: not known.

Germline V gives CDR1 DFQATT, CDR2 SNEGSKA (reference sequence). Trimming left V 3 bases short and J 5 bases short, with 5 bases between. This CDR3 spans 10 amino acids. The sequencing sample was made of FFPE minimally invasive lung adenocarcinoma tissue. The gene calls are TRBV20-1 and TRBJ2-7; the D is unclear. This sequence was found in a person aged 45-69 years with lung adenocarcinoma. In nucleotides, the CDR3 is TGCAGTGCTAGGGACGACGAGCAGTACTTC. Translated, it gives CSARDDEQYF.